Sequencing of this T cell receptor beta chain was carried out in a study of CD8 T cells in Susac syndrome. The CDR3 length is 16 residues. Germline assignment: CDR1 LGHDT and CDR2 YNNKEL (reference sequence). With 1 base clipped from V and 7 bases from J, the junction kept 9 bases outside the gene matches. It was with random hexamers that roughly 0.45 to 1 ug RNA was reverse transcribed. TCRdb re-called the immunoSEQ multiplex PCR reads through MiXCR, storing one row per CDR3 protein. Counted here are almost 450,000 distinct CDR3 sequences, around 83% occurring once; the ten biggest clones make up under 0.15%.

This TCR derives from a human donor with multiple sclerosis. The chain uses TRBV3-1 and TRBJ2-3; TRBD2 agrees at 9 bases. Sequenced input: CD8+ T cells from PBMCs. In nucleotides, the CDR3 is TGTGCCAGCAGCCAAGTCGGCGGCGGGGGGGCCTATACGCAGTATTTT. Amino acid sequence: CASSQVGGGGAYTQYF.